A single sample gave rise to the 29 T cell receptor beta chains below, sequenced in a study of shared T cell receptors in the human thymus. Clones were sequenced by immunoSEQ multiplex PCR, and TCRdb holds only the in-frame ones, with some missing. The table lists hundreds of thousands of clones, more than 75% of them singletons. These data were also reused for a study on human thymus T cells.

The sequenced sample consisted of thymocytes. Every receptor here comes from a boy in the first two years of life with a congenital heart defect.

The CDR3 DNA is TGTGCCTTCCGTTGGGGGCGCACAGAAAAACTGTTTTTT. Protein sequence: CAFRWGRTEKLFF. The chain is built from TRBV30 and TRBJ1-4, with D possibly TRBD1 on 6 matching bases. V shed 7 bases and J shed 8 bases, with 17 bases lying between them. Per the germline V gene, CDR1 is GTSNPN and CDR2 is SVGIG (reference sequence). CDR3 length equals 13 residues.

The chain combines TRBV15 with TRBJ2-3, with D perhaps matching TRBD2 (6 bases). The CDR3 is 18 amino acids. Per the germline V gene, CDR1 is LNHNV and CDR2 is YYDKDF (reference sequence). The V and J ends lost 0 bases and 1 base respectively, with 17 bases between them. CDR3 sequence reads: CATSRESPGLQGTDTQYF. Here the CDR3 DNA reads TGTGCCACCAGCAGAGAAAGCCCGGGACTCCAAGGCACAGATACGCAGTATTTT.

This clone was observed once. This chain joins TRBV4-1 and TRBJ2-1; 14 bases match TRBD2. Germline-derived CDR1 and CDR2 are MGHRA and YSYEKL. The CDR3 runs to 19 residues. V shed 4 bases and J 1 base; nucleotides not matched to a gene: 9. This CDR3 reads CASSRTGTSGSSSYNEQFF. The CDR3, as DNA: TGCGCCAGCAGCCGGACCGGGACTAGCGGGAGTAGTTCCTACAATGAGCAGTTCTTC.

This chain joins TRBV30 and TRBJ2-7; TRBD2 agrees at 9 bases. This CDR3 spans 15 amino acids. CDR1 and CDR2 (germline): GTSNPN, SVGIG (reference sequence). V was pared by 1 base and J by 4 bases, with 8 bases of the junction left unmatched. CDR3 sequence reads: CAWSAPTSGEYEQYF. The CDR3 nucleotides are TGTGCCTGGAGTGCCCCGACTAGCGGAGAATACGAGCAGTACTTC.

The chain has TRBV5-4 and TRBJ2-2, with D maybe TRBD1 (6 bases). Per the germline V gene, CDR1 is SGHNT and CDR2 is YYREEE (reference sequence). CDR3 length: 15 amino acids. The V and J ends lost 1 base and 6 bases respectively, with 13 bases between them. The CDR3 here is CASSLLKGHPGELFF. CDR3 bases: TGTGCCAGCAGCTTGCTGAAGGGACATCCCGGGGAGCTGTTTTTT.

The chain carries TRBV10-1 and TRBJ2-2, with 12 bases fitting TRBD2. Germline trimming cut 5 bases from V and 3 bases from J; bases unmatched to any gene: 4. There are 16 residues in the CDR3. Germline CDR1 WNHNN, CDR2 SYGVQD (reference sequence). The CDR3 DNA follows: TGCGCCAGCAGTCTAGCGGGAGGGCCCTACACCGGGGAGCTGTTTTTT. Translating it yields CASSLAGGPYTGELFF.

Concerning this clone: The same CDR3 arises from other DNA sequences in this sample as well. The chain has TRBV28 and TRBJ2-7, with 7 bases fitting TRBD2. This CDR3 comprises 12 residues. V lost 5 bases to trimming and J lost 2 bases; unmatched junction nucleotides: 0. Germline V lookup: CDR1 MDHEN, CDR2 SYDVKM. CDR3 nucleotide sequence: TGTGCCAGCAGTAGCGGGGCCTACGAGCAGTACTTC. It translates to CASSSGAYEQYF.

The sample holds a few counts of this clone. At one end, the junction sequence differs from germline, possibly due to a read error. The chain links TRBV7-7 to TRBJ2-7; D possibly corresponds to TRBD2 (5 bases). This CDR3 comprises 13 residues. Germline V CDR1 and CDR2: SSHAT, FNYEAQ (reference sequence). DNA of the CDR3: TGTGCTAGCAGCCGCCAGGCGGGCTACGAGCAGTACTTC. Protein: CASSRQAGYEQYF.

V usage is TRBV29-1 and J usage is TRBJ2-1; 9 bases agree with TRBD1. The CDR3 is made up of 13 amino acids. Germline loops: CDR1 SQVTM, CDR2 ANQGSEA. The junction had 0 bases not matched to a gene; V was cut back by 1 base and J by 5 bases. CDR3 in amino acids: CSVEGTGDNEQFF. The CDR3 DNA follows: TGCAGCGTTGAAGGGACAGGGGACAATGAGCAGTTCTTC.

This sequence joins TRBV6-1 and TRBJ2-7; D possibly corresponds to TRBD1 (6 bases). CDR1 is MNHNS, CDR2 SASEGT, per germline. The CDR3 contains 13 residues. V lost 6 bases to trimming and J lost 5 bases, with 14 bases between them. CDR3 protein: CASSTGQVDEQYF. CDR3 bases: TGTGCCAGCAGCACAGGGCAGGTCGACGAGCAGTACTTC.

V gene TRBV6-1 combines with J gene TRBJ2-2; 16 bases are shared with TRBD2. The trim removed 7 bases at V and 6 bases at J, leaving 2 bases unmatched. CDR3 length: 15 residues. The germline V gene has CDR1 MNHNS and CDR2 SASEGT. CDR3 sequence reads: CASTGTSGRAGELFF. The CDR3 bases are TGTGCCAGCACGGGGACTAGCGGGAGGGCCGGGGAGCTGTTTTTT.

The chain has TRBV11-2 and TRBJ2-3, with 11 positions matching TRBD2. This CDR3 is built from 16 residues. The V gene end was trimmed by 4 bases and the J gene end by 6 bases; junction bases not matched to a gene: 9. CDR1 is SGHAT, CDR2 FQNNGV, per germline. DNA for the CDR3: TGTGCCAGCAGCTCCGGACTAGCGGGCCCCGGGGATACGCAGTATTTT. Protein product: CASSSGLAGPGDTQYF.

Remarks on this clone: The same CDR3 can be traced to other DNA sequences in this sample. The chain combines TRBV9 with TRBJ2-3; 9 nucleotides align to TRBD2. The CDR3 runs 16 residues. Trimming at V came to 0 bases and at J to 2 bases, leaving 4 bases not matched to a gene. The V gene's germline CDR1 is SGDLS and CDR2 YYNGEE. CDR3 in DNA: TGTGCCAGCAGCGTAGGGCTAGCGGGGACCACAGATACGCAGTATTTT. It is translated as CASSVGLAGTTDTQYF.

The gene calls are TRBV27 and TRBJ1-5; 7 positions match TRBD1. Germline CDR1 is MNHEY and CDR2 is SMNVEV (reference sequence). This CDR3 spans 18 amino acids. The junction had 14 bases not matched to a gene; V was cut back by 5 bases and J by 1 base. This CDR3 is CASSAVPDRATSNQPQHF. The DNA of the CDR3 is TGTGCCAGCAGTGCCGTCCCAGACAGGGCTACAAGCAATCAGCCCCAGCATTTT.

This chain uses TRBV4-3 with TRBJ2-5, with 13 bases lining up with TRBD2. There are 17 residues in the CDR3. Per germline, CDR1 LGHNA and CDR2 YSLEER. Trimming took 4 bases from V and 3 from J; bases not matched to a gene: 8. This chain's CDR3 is CASSRHPTSGREETQYF. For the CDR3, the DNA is TGCGCCAGCAGCCGTCACCCCACTAGCGGGAGGGAAGAGACCCAGTACTTC.

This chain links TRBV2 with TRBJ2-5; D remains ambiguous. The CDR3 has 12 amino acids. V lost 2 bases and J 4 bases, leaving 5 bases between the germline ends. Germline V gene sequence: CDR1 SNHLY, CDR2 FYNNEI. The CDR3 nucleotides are TGTGCCAGCAGTGAAATATTAGAGACCCAGTACTTC. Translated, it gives CASSEILETQYF.

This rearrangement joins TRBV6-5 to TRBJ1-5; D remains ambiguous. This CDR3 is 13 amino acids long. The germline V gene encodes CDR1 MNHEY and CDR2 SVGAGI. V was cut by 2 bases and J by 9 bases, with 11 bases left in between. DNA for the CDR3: TGTGCCAGCAGTTACACGAGGGTGTCGCCCCAGCATTTT. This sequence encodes CASSYTRVSPQHF.

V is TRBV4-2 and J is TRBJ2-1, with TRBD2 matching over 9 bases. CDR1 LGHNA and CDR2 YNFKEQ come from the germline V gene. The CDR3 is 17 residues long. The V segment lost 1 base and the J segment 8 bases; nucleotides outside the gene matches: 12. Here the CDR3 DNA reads TGTGCCAGCAGCCAAGCACCCTTGGCGGGAGGGCCGCATGAGCAGTTCTTC. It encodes CASSQAPLAGGPHEQFF.

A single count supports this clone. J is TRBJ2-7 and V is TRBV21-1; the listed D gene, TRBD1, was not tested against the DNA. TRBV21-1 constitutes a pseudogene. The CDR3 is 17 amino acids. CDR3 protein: CASSCRGDRGVVYEQYF. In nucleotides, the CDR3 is TGTGCCAGCAGCTGCCGGGGGGACAGGGGGGTAGTATACGAGCAGTACTTC.

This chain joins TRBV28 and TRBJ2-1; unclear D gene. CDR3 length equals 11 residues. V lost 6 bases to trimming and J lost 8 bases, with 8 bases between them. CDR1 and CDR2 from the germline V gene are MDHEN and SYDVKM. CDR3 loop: CASSPNDEQFF. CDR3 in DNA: TGTGCCAGCAGCCCTAATGATGAGCAGTTCTTC.

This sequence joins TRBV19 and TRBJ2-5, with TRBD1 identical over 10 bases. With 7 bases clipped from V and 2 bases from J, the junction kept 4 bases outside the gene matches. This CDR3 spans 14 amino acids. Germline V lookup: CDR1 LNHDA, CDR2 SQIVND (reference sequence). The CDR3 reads CASKGQGCQETQYF. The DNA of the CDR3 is TGTGCCAGTAAGGGACAGGGGTGTCAAGAGACCCAGTACTTC.

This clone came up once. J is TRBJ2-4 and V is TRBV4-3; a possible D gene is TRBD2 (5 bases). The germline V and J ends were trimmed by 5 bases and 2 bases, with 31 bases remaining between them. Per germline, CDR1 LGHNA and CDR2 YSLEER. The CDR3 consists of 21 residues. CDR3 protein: CASSSKRRICRGLATKNIQYF. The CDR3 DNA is TGCGCCAGCAGCTCCAAGAGGAGAATATGTCGAGGTCTAGCCACCAAAAACATTCAGTACTTC.

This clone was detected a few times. CDR3 region: CASSDPLAGTNTGELFF. CDR3 coding DNA: TGCGCCAGCAGTGACCCACTAGCGGGAACGAACACCGGGGAGCTGTTTTTT. The chain employs TRBV10-1 and TRBJ2-2, with TRBD2 identical over 10 bases. The germline gives CDR1 WNHNN, CDR2 SYGVQD (reference sequence). V gave up 3 bases and J gave up 0 bases; unmatched junction bases: 4. The CDR3 is 17 residues long.

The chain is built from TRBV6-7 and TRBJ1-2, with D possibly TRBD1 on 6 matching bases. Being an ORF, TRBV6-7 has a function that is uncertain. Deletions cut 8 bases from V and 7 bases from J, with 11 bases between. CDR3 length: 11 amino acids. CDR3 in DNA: TGTGCCAGCGTGCAGGGGTCTGGCTACACCTTC. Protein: CASVQGSGYTF.

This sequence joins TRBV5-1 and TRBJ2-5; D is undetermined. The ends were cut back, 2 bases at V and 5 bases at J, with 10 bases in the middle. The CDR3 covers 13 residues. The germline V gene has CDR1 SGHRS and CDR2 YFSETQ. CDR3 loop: CASSFPTRETQYF. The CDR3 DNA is TGCGCCAGCAGCTTTCCAACCCGGGAGACCCAGTACTTC.

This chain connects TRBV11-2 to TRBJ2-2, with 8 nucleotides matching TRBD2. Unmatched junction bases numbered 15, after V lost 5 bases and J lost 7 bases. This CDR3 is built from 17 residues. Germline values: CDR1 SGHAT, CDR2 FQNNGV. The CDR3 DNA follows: TGTGCCAGCAGCCCCTCCCCGGGACTAGGTGGTCACGGGGAGCTGTTTTTT. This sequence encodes CASSPSPGLGGHGELFF.

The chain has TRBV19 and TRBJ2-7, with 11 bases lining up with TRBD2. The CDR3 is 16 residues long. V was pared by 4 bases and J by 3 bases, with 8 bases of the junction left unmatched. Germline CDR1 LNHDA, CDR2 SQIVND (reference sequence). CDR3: CASSTRQGLAVYEQYF. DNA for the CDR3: TGTGCCAGTAGTACCCGACAGGGACTAGCGGTCTACGAGCAGTACTTC.

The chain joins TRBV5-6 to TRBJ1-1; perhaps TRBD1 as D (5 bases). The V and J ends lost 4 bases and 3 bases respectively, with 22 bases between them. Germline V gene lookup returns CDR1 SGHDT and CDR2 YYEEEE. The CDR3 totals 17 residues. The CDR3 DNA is TGTGCCAGCAGCGGGAGGGTCTTGGGCGACAGCTACACTGAAGCTTTCTTT. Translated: CASSGRVLGDSYTEAFF. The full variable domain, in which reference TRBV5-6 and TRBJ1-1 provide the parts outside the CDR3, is DAGVTQSPTHLIKTRGQQVTLRCSPKSGHDTVSWYQQALGQGPQFIFQYYEEEERQRGNFPDRFSGHQFPNYSSELNVNALLLGDSALYLCASSGRVLGDSYTEAFFGQGTRLTVV.

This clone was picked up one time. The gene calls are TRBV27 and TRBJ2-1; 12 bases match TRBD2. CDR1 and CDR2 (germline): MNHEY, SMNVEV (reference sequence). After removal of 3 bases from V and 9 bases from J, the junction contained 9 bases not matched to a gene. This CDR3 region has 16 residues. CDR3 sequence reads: CASSFPTSGSPGEQFF. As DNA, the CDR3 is TGTGCCAGCAGTTTCCCGACTAGCGGGAGCCCTGGTGAGCAGTTCTTC.